This entry concerns a single T cell receptor (beta chain). Its antigen is currently not known. There are no base qualities to consult, and no much larger clone falls within one base. The data originate from a study of blood T cell repertoires in COVID-19 (dated by TCRdb to the early 2020s). About the investigation overall: Collaborator samples came from the United States, Italy and Spain and covered acute and convalescent phases of COVID-19. The material from the prospective study consisted of cDNA or gDNA derived from T cells, B-cell-depleted T cells, or PBMCs. The dataset comprised deeply sampled blood TCRbeta repertoires from subjects exposed to, actively infected with, or recovered from COVID-19. The repertoires were released in a freely available public database meant as a resource for research on the immune response to SARS-CoV-2. The samples were drawn from two sources: the first 160 participants of the ongoing ImmuneRACE study, and 1,000 to 1,500 subjects contributed by 6 global collaborators. A de-identified subject ID, COVID-19 status, age in years and sex were almost always included in the sample metadata. HLA class I and class II types, where available, came from metadata supplied by the sample provider rather than from assay-based typing. What the authors observed across the whole study: How much clinical and demographic metadata was included differed by source and by participant, and the metadata was provided uncurated.

TCRbeta CDR3 regions were amplified from genomic DNA by means of the immunoSEQ Assay, a bias-controlled multiplex PCR. In the authors' own workflow: Nucleated cell counts per sample were estimated from amplification of reference gene primers within the assay. Sequence reads were collapsed and filtered to measure the absolute abundance of every unique TCRbeta CDR3 rearrangement. For each sample, productive Simpson clonality was calculated as the square root of Simpson's diversity index across productive rearrangements. Sourced from immuneACCESS, this table was stored by TCRdb with only in-frame sequences that have V and J called. A share of the clones is absent; for the studies checked, an unresolved V gene accounts for under half, and the remainder has no known explanation. The D gene and trimming were derived from the DNA, and the V and J assignments and clone size from that table. For this sample the table gives approximately 190,000 clones, of which around nine tenths were detected only once. The top ten constitute about 6.8% of the sample.

Another Seattle source contributed samples from volunteer blood donors who had recovered from COVID-19. Each collaborating institution followed its own protocols to collect whole blood in K2EDTA tubes. For TCRbeta analysis, collaborators shipped samples as frozen whole blood, isolated PBMCs, or DNA extracted from either of those sample types. Material: peripheral blood. This receptor was identified in a woman aged 40 to 50 who had recovered from COVID-19.

The CDR3 loop reads CASSPGGGTGYYEQYF. The nucleotide sequence reads TGTGCCAGCAGCCCTGGGGGCGGGACAGGCTACTACGAGCAGTACTTC. The rearranged chain carries TRBV28 and TRBJ2-7; 8 central nucleotides agree with TRBD1. From V the trimming removes 6 bases and from J it removes 3 bases, while the gene matches leave 13 bases of the junction unaccounted for. The CDR1 and CDR2 encoded by the germline V gene are MDHEN and SYDVKM. Including the terminal cysteine and phenylalanine, the CDR3 comprises 16 residues. The entry retains the CDR3 DNA only, 48 bases that are in frame from base 1.